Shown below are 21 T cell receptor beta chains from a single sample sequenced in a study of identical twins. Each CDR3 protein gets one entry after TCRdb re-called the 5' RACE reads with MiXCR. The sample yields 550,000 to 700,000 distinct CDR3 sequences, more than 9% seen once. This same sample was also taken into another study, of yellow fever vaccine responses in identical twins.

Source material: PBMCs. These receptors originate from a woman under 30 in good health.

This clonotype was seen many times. Here the CDR3 reads CATSAGTSGKETQYF. Written as DNA, the CDR3 is TGTGCCACCAGTGCCGGGACTAGCGGTAAAGAGACCCAGTACTTC. The V gene is TRBV24-1, the J gene TRBJ2-5, with 11 nucleotides matching TRBD2. V dropped 5 bases and J dropped 3; count of bases not matched to a gene: 4. Germline V gene data show CDR1 as KGHDR and CDR2 as SFDVKD. The CDR3 spans 15 residues.

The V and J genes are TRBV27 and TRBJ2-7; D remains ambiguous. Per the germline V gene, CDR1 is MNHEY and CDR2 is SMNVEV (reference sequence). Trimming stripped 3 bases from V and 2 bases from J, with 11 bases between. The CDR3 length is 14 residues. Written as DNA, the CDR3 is TGTGCCAGCAGTTTGATAGGTAGGGCCTACGAGCAGTACTTC. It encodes CASSLIGRAYEQYF.

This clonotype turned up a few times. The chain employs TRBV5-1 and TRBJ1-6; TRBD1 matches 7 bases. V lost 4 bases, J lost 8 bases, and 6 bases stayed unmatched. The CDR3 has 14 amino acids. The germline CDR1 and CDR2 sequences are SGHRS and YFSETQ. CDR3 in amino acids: CASSIGTADSPLHF. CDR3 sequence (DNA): TGCGCCAGCAGCATCGGGACAGCGGATTCACCCCTCCACTTT.

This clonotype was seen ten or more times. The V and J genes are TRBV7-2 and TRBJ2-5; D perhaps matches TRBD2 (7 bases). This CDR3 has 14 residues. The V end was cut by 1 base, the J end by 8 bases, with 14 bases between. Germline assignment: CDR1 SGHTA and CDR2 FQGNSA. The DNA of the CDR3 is TGTGCCAGCAGCTTAGTCGGCGGGGGCGGAACCCAGTACTTC. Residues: CASSLVGGGGTQYF.

The CDR3 loop reads CATQGQGANNEQFF. Written as DNA, the CDR3 is TGTGCCACCCAAGGACAGGGGGCCAACAATGAGCAGTTCTTC. This rearrangement joins TRBV24-1 to TRBJ2-1; 11 nucleotides line up with TRBD1. V trimming: 9 bases; J trimming: 5 bases; junction bases outside the gene matches: 5. The CDR3 length is 14 residues. The germline gives CDR1 KGHDR, CDR2 SFDVKD.

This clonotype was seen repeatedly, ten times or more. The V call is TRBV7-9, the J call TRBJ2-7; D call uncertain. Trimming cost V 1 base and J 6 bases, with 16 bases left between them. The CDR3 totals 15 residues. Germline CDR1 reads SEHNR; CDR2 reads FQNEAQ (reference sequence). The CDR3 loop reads CASSLEFRTGGEQYF. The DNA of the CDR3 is TGTGCCAGCAGCTTAGAGTTTAGGACGGGTGGCGAGCAGTACTTC. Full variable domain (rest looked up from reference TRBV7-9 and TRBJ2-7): DTGVSQNPRHKITKRGQNVTFRCDPISEHNRLYWYRQTLGQGPEFLTYFQNEAQLEKSRLLSDRFSAERPKGSFSTLEIQRTEQGDSAMYLCASSLEFRTGGEQYFGPGTRLTVT.

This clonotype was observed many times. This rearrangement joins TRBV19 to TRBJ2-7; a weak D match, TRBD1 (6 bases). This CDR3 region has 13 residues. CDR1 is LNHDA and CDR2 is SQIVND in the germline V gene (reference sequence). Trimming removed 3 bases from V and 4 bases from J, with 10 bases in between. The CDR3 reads CASSILGQYEQYF. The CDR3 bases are TGTGCCAGTAGTATTCTCGGACAGTACGAGCAGTACTTC.

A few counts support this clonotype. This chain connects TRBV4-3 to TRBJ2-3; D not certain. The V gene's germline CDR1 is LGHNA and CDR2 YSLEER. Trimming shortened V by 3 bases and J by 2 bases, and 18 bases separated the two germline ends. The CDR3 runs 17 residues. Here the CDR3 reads CASSQSIPRSSTDTQYF. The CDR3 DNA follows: TGCGCCAGCAGCCAGAGCATCCCGCGCTCTTCCACAGATACGCAGTATTTT.

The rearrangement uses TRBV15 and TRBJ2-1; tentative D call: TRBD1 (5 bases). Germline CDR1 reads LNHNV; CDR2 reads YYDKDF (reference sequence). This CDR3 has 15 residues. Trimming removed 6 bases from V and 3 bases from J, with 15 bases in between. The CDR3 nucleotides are TGTGCCACCAGTCCAGGGATTGACAGCTACAATGAGCAGTTCTTC. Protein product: CATSPGIDSYNEQFF.

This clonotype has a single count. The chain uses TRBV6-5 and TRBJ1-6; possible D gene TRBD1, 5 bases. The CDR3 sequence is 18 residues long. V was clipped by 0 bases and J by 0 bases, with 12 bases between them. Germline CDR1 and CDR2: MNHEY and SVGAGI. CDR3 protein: CASSYSGEGSSYNSPLHF. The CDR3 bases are TGTGCCAGCAGTTACTCAGGGGAGGGTAGCTCCTATAATTCACCCCTCCACTTT.

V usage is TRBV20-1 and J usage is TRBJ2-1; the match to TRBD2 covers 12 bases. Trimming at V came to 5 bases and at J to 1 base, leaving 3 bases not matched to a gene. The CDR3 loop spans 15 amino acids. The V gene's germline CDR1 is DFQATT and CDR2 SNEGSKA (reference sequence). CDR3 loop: CSAEGLAGSYNEQFF. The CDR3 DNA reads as TGCAGTGCTGAAGGACTAGCGGGGTCCTACAATGAGCAGTTCTTC.

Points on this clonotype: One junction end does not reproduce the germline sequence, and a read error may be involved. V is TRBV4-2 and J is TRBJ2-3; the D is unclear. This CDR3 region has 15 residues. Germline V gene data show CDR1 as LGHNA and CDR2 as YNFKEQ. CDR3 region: CASRQDRQGSDTQYF. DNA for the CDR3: TGTGCCAGCAGGCAAGATCGGCAAGGGTCAGATACGCAGTATTTT.

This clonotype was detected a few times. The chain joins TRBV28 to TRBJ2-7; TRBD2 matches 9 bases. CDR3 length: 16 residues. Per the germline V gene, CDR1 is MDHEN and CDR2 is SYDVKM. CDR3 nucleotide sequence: TGTGTCCGGGGGCTAGCGGGAAAAGGGGATTTCTACGAGCAGTACTTC. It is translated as CVRGLAGKGDFYEQYF. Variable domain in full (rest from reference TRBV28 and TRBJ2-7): DVKVTQSSRYLVKRTGEKVFLECVQDMDHENMFWYRQDPGLGLRLIYFSYDVKMKEKGDIPEGYSVSREKKERFSLILESASTNQTSMYLCVRGLAGKGDFYEQYFGPGTRLTVT.

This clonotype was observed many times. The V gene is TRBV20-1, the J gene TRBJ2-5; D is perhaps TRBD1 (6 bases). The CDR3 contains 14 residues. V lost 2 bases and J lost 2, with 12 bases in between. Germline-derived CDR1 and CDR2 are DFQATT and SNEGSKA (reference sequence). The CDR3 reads CSARLQGIQETQYF. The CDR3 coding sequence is TGCAGTGCTAGATTGCAGGGGATTCAAGAGACCCAGTACTTC.

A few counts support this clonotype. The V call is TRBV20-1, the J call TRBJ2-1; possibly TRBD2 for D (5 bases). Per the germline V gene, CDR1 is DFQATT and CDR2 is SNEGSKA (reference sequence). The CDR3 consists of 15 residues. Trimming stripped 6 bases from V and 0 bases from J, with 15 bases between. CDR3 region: CSAPLRTPSYNEQFF. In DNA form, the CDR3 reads TGCAGTGCCCCCCTAAGGACTCCCTCCTACAATGAGCAGTTCTTC.

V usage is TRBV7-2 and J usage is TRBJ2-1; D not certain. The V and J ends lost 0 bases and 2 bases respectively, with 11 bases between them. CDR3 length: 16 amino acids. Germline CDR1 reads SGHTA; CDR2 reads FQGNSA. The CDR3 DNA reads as TGTGCCAGCAGCTTAGCGGGCTCGGTGGCCTACAATGAGCAGTTCTTC. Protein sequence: CASSLAGSVAYNEQFF.

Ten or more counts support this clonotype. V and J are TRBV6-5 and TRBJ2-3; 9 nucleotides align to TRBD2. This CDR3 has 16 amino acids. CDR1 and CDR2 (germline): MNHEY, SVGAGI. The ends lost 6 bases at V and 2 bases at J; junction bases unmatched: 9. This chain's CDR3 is CASSYQGLAITDTQYF. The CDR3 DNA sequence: TGTGCCAGCAGCTACCAGGGACTAGCAATCACAGATACGCAGTATTTT.

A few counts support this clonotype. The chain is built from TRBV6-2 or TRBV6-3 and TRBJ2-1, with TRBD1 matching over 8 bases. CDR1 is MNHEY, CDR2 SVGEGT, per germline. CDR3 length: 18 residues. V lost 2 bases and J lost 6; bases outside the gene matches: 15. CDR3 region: CASSYPGDRPLPPNEQFF. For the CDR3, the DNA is TGTGCCAGCAGTTACCCCGGGGACAGGCCGCTTCCACCCAATGAGCAGTTCTTC.

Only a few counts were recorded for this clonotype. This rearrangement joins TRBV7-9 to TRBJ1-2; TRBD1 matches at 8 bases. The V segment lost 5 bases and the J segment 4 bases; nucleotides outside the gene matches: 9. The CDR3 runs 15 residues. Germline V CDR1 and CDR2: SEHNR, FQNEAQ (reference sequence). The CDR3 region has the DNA TGTGCCAGCAGCCTGACAGGGGAAAATTTCTATGGCTACACCTTC. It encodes CASSLTGENFYGYTF.

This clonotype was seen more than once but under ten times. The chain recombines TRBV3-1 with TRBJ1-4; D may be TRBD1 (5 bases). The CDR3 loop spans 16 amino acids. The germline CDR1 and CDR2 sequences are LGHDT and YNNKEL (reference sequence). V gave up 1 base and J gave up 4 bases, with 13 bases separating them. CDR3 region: CASSQVTGPDNEKLFF. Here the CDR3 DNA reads TGTGCCAGCAGCCAAGTAACAGGACCGGATAATGAAAAACTGTTTTTT.

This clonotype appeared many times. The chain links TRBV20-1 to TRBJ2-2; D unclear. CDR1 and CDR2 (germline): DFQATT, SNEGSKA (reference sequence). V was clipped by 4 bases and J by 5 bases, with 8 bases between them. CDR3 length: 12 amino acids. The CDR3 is CSAIYRTGELFF. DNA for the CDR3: TGCAGTGCTATCTATAGAACCGGGGAGCTGTTTTTT.